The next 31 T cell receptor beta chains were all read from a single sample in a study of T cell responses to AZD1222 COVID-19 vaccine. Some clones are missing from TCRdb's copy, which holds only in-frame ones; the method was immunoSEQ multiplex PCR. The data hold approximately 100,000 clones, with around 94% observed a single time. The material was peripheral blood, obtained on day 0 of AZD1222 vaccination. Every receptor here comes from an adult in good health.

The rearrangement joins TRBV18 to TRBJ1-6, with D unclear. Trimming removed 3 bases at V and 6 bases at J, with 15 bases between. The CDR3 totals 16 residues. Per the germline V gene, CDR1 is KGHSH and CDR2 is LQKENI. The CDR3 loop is CASSPSRADLNSPLHF. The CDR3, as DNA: TGTGCCAGCTCACCCTCAAGGGCAGATCTTAATTCACCCCTCCACTTT.

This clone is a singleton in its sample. This chain's CDR3 is CASSLAMGYEQYF. CDR3 nucleotide sequence: TGTGCCAGCAGCTTAGCGATGGGCTACGAGCAGTACTTC. The chain recombines TRBV7-2 with TRBJ2-7, with unresolved D. The ends were cut back, 0 bases at V and 3 bases at J, with 6 bases in the middle. The CDR3 totals 13 residues. Germline loops: CDR1 SGHTA, CDR2 FQGNSA.

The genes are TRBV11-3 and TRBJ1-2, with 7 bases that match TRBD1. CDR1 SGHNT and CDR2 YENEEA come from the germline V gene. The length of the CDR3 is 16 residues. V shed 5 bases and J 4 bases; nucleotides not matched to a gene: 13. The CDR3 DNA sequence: TGTGCCAGCAGCCCCCGGACAGGCCTGGGTCTCTATGGCTACACCTTC. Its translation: CASSPRTGLGLYGYTF.

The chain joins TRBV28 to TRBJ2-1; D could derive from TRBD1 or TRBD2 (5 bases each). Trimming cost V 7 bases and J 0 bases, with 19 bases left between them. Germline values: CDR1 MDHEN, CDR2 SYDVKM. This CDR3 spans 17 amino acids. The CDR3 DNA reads TGTGCCAGCAAATTCGGACGGTGGGGGAACTCCTACAATGAGCAGTTCTTC. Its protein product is CASKFGRWGNSYNEQFF.

The CDR3 region is CASSPGGSQETQYF. The CDR3 bases are TGTGCCAGTAGTCCTGGAGGGAGCCAAGAGACCCAGTACTTC. The V and J genes are TRBV19 and TRBJ2-5; TRBD2 is a possible D gene (6 bases). V was cut by 5 bases and J by 1 base, with 11 bases left in between. This CDR3 spans 14 amino acids. In germline, CDR1 is LNHDA, CDR2 SQIVND (reference sequence).

CDR3 sequence: CASSYTGGITEAFF. The DNA for the CDR3 is TGCGCCAGCAGCTACACAGGGGGTATCACTGAAGCTTTCTTT. The chain recombines TRBV5-1 with TRBJ1-1, with 8 bases that match TRBD1. After removal of 3 bases from V and 4 bases from J, the junction contained 5 bases not matched to a gene. The CDR3 is made up of 14 amino acids. Germline V lookup: CDR1 SGHRS, CDR2 YFSETQ. Supplemented by reference TRBV5-1 and TRBJ1-1, the full variable domain reads KAGVTQTPRYLIKTRGQQVTLSCSPISGHRSVSWYQQTPGQGLQFLFEYFSETQRNKGNFPGRFSGRQFSNSRSEMNVSTLELGDSALYLCASSYTGGITEAFFGQGTRLTVV.

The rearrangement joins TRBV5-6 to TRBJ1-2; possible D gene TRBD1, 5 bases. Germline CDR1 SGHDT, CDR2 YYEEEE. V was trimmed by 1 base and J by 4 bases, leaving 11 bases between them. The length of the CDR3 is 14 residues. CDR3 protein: CASSLSGGFYGYTF. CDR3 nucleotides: TGTGCCAGCAGCTTGAGTGGGGGTTTCTATGGCTACACCTTC.

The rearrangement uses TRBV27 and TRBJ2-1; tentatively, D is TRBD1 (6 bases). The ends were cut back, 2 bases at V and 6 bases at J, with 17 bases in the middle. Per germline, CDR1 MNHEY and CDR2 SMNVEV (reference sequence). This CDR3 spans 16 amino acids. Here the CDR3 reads CASSLISGAARNEQFF. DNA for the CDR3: TGTGCCAGCAGTTTAATATCAGGGGCAGCCCGCAATGAGCAGTTCTTC.

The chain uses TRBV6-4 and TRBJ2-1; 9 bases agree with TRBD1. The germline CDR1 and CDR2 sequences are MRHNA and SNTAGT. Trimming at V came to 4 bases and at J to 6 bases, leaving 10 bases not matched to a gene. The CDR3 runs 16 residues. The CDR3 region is CASSAFPGQGGNEQFF. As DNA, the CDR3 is TGTGCCAGCAGTGCCTTCCCGGGACAGGGTGGCAATGAGCAGTTCTTC.

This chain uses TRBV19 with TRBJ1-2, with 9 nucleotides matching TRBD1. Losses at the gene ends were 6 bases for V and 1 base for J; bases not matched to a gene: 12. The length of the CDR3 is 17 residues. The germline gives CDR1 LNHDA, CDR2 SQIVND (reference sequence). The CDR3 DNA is TGTGCCAGTAGAGACAGGGGGGAACCCTCCTATAACTATGGCTACACCTTC. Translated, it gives CASRDRGEPSYNYGYTF.

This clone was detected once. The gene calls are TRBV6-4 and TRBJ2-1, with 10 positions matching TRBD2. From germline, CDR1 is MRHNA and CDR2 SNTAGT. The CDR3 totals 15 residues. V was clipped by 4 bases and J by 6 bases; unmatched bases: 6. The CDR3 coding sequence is TGTGCCAGCAGTGCACAGCGGGGGGGCCCCAATGAGCAGTTCTTC. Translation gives CASSAQRGGPNEQFF.

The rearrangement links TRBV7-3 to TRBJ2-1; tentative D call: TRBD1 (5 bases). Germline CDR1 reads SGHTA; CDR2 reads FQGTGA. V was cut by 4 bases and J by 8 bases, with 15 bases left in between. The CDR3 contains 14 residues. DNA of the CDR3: TGTGCCAGCAGCTCTCTGGACACCCAGGATGAGCAGTTCTTC. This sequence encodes CASSSLDTQDEQFF.

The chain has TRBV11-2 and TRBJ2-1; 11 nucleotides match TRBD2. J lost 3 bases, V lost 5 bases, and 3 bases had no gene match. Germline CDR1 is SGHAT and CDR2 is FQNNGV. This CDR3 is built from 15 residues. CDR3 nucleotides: TGTGCCAGCAGCCGACTAGCGGGGAGCTACAATGAGCAGTTCTTC. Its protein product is CASSRLAGSYNEQFF.

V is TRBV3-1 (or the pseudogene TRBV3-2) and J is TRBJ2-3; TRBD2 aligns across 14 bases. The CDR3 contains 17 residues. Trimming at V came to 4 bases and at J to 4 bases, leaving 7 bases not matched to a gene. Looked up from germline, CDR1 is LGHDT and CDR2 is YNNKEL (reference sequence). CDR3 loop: CASSRGLAGVRADTQYF. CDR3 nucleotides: TGTGCCAGCAGCCGGGGACTAGCGGGAGTTCGCGCAGATACGCAGTATTTT.

For the CDR3, the DNA is TGCAGCGTTGAAGTTGGGGGGAACACTGAAGCTTTCTTT. Protein: CSVEVGGNTEAFF. The chain recombines TRBV29-1 with TRBJ1-1; the D gene is possibly TRBD1 (5 bases). The V and J ends lost 1 base and 1 base respectively, with 7 bases between them. Per the germline V gene, CDR1 is SQVTM and CDR2 is ANQGSEA. CDR3 length equals 13 residues.

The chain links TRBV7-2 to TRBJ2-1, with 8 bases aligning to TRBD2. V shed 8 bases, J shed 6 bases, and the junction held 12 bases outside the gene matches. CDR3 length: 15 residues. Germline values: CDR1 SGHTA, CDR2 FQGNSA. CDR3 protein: CASSYTGGRSNEQFF. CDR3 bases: TGTGCCAGCTCCTATACGGGCGGGAGGAGCAATGAGCAGTTCTTC.

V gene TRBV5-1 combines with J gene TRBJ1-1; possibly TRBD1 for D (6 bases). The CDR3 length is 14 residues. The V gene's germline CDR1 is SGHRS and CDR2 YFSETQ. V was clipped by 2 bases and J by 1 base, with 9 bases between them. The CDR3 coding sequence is TGCGCCAGCAGCTTTGGGGGCGGGAACACTGAAGCTTTCTTT. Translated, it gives CASSFGGGNTEAFF.

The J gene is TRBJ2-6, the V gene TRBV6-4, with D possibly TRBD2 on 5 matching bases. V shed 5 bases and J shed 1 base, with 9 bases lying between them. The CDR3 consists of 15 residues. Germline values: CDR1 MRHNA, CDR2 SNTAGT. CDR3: CASSRDRSGANVLTF. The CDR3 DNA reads TGTGCCAGCAGTCGGGATCGATCTGGGGCCAACGTCCTGACTTTC.

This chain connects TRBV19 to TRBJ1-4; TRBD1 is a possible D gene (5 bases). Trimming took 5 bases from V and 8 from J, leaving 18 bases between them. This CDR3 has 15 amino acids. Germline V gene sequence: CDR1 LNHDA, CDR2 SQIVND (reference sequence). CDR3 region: CASSPGRGFREKLFF. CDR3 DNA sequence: TGTGCCAGTAGTCCGGGACGGGGATTTAGAGAAAAACTGTTTTTT.

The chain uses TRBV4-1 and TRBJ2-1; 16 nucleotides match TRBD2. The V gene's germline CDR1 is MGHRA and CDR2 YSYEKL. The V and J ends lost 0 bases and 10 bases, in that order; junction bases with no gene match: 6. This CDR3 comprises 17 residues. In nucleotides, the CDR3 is TGCGCCAGCAGCCAAGATAGTGGGACTAGCGGGGGGGGAGAGCAGTTCTTC. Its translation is CASSQDSGTSGGGEQFF.

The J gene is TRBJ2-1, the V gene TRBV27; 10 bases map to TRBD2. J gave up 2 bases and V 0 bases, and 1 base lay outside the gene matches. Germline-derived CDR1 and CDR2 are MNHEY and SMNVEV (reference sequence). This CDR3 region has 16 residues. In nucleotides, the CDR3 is TGTGCCAGCAGTTTATCAGCGGGAGGGCCCTACAATGAGCAGTTCTTC. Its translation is CASSLSAGGPYNEQFF.

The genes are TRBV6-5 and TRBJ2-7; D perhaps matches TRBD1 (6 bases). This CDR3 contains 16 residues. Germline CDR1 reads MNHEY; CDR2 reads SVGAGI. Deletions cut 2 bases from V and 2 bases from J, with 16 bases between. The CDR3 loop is CASSYMQGKPPYEQYF. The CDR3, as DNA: TGTGCCAGCAGTTACATGCAGGGGAAACCTCCCTACGAGCAGTACTTC.

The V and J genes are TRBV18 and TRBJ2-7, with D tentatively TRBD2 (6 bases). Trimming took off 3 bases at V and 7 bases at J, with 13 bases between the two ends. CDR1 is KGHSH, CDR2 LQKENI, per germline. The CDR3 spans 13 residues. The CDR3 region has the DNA TGTGCCAGCTCACCCGGGACCGGGAGTGAGCAGTACTTC. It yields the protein CASSPGTGSEQYF.

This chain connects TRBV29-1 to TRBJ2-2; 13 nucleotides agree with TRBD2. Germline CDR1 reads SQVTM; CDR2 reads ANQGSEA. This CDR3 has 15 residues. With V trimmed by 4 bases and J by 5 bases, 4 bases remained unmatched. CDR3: CSVAGLAGKTGELFF. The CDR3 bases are TGCAGCGTTGCGGGACTAGCGGGGAAAACCGGGGAGCTGTTTTTT.

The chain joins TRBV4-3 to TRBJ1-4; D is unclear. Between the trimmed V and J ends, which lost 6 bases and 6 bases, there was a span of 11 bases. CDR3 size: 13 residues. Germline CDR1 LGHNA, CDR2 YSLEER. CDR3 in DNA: TGCGCCAGCAGATATGGTGGAGATGAAAAACTGTTTTTT. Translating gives CASRYGGDEKLFF.

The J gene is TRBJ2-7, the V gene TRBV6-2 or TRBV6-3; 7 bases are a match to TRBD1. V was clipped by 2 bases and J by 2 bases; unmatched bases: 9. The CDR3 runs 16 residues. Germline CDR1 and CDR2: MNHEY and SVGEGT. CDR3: CASSYGVRTGTYEQYF. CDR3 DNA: TGTGCCAGCAGTTACGGGGTAAGGACAGGTACCTACGAGCAGTACTTC.

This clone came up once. CDR3 sequence: CASSPALSGGYGYTF. In DNA form, the CDR3 reads TGTGCCAGCAGCCCAGCGTTAAGTGGAGGCTATGGCTACACCTTC. The V gene is TRBV5-6, the J gene TRBJ1-2; D is unclear. Germline CDR1 reads SGHDT; CDR2 reads YYEEEE. CDR3 length equals 15 residues. The V gene lost 4 bases and the J gene lost 4 bases, with 17 bases spanning the gap. The entire variable domain, with the rest obtained from reference TRBV5-6 and TRBJ1-2, is as follows: DAGVTQSPTHLIKTRGQQVTLRCSPKSGHDTVSWYQQALGQGPQFIFQYYEEEERQRGNFPDRFSGHQFPNYSSELNVNALLLGDSALYLCASSPALSGGYGYTFGSGTRLTVV.

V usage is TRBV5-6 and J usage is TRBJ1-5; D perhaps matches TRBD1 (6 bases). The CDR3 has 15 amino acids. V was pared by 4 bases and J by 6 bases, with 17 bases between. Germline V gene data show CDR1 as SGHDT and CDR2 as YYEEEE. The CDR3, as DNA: TGTGCCAGCAGCATCAAGGGGTCAGGGGCTCAGCCCCAGCATTTT. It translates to CASSIKGSGAQPQHF.

CDR3 sequence: CASSSPRSRVYYGYTF. DNA for the CDR3: TGTGCCAGCAGCTCTCCGCGAAGTAGGGTGTACTATGGCTACACCTTC. The rearrangement uses TRBV11-2 and TRBJ1-2; D is ambiguous. The CDR3 is 16 amino acids. From germline, CDR1 is SGHAT and CDR2 FQNNGV. V gave up 4 bases and J gave up 3 bases, with 18 bases separating them.

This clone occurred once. The CDR3 region has the DNA TGTGCCAGCCAGGGCCCGCAAATGAACACTGAAGCTTTCTTT. This encodes CASQGPQMNTEAFF. The chain couples TRBV27 to TRBJ1-1; D is perhaps TRBD1 (5 bases). CDR1 and CDR2 (germline): MNHEY, SMNVEV (reference sequence). CDR3 length: 14 amino acids. V gave up 8 bases and J gave up 0 bases, with 13 bases separating them.

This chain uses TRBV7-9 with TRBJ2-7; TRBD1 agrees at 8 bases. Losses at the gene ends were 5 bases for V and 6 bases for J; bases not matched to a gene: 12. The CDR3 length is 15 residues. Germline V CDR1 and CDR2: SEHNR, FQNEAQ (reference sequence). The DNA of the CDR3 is TGTGCCAGCAGCCGCCCTGGGACAGGCAGTCTCGAGCAGTACTTC. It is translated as CASSRPGTGSLEQYF.